One and the same sample provided the 13 T cell receptor beta chains below, sequenced in a study of blood T cell repertoires in COVID-19. This table comes from immunoSEQ multiplex PCR, and its TCRdb copy is limited to in-frame clones, with some not included. The sample has fewer than 300,000 clones; 80% to 90% are singletons. Input material: peripheral blood. Source of these receptors: an elderly man with acute or convalescent COVID-19.

The chain carries TRBV4-2 and TRBJ2-1, with D possibly being TRBD2 (6 bases). Germline assignment: CDR1 LGHNA and CDR2 YNFKEQ. The V end was cut by 0 bases, the J end by 13 bases, with 13 bases between. The CDR3 extends over 13 amino acids. CDR3 in amino acids: CASSQDFFGTQFF. The CDR3 DNA sequence: TGTGCCAGCAGCCAAGACTTTTTTGGGACTCAGTTCTTC.

The sample holds one count of this clone. This rearrangement joins TRBV6-5 to TRBJ2-7; D perhaps matches TRBD2 (6 bases). V lost 7 bases and J lost 0, with 16 bases in between. Germline CDR1 MNHEY, CDR2 SVGAGI. The CDR3 sequence is 15 residues long. CDR3 sequence: CASKKQEGSSYEQYF. DNA of the CDR3: TGTGCCAGCAAGAAACAGGAGGGGAGCTCCTACGAGCAGTACTTC.

This rearrangement joins TRBV18 to TRBJ1-2; 10 positions match TRBD1. This CDR3 spans 16 amino acids. The ends lost 2 bases at V and 2 bases at J; junction bases unmatched: 5. Germline V gives CDR1 KGHSH, CDR2 LQKENI. Here the CDR3 reads CASSPSGTGANYGYTF. In DNA, the CDR3 is TGTGCCAGCTCACCATCCGGGACAGGGGCGAACTATGGCTACACCTTC.

V usage is TRBV5-1 and J usage is TRBJ1-1; possibly TRBD1 for D (6 bases). V was cut by 1 base and J by 4 bases, with 17 bases left in between. CDR3 length: 16 residues. Germline lookup yields CDR1 SGHRS and CDR2 YFSETQ. The CDR3 is CASSLMISGVGTEAFF. DNA of the CDR3: TGCGCCAGCAGCTTGATGATCTCAGGGGTAGGCACTGAAGCTTTCTTT.

This clone was seen just once. The rearrangement joins TRBV6-5 to TRBJ1-4; 7 bases agree with TRBD1. Germline V gene lookup returns CDR1 MNHEY and CDR2 SVGAGI. The CDR3 length is 14 residues. The ends lost 5 bases at V and 6 bases at J; junction bases unmatched: 6. The CDR3 sequence: CASSTTGVDEKLFF. In DNA form, the CDR3 reads TGTGCCAGCAGTACCACAGGGGTGGATGAAAAACTGTTTTTT.

The CDR3 is CASTFGALGNQPQHF. The CDR3 DNA sequence: TGTGCCAGTACCTTTGGGGCGTTGGGGAATCAGCCCCAGCATTTT. The chain is built from TRBV19 and TRBJ1-5; weak D call: TRBD1 (5 bases). Trimming removed 7 bases at V and 4 bases at J, with 17 bases between. CDR1 is LNHDA and CDR2 is SQIVND in the germline V gene (reference sequence). The CDR3 runs to 15 residues.

The chain joins TRBV11-3 to TRBJ2-3, with D perhaps TRBD2 (6 bases). V was clipped by 2 bases and J by 4 bases, with 10 bases between them. CDR1 is SGHNT, CDR2 YENEEA, per germline. The length of the CDR3 is 14 residues. CDR3 coding DNA: TGTGCCAGCAGCTTACGAAGCGGGTCAGATACGCAGTATTTT. Translating gives CASSLRSGSDTQYF.

The chain employs TRBV5-1 and TRBJ2-7, with 8 bases fitting TRBD2. This CDR3 has 14 amino acids. Germline V lookup: CDR1 SGHRS, CDR2 YFSETQ. V lost 4 bases, J lost 7 bases, and 10 bases stayed unmatched. The CDR3 nucleotides are TGCGCCAGCAGCACGAGTCAGGCGGGAGGAGAGCAGTACTTC. This codes for CASSTSQAGGEQYF.

The gene calls are TRBV6-5 and TRBJ2-3; 7 bases are a match to TRBD1. The CDR3 sequence is 15 residues long. J gave up 0 bases and V 6 bases, and 6 bases lay outside the gene matches. Germline CDR1 reads MNHEY; CDR2 reads SVGAGI. CDR3: CASRRGQTSTDTQYF. In DNA form, the CDR3 reads TGTGCCAGCAGGAGGGGACAGACTAGCACAGATACGCAGTATTTT.

The chain recombines TRBV2 with TRBJ1-5; D is unclear. The germline V and J ends were trimmed by 5 bases and 0 bases, with 8 bases remaining between them. CDR3 size: 14 residues. Germline assignment: CDR1 SNHLY and CDR2 FYNNEI. CDR3 protein: CASSLSYSNQPQHF. The CDR3 DNA reads as TGTGCCAGCAGTCTTTCTTATAGCAATCAGCCCCAGCATTTT.

The V gene is TRBV19, the J gene TRBJ1-2; 7 positions match TRBD1. The CDR3 is 13 residues long. The germline V gene encodes CDR1 LNHDA and CDR2 SQIVND (reference sequence). V lost 4 bases, J lost 10 bases, and 9 bases stayed unmatched. The CDR3 reads CASSTGGLSDYTF. The CDR3 bases are TGTGCCAGTAGTACAGGGGGGTTAAGTGACTACACCTTC. The full variable domain, in which reference TRBV19 and TRBJ1-2 provide the parts outside the CDR3, is DGGITQSPKYLFRKEGQNVTLSCEQNLNHDAMYWYRQDPGQGLRLIYYSQIVNDFQKGDIAEGYSVSREKKESFPLTVTSAQKNPTAFYLCASSTGGLSDYTFGSGTRLTVV.

This clone occurred a few times. V usage is TRBV5-1 and J usage is TRBJ1-2; TRBD1 matches at 8 bases. Germline V gene lookup returns CDR1 SGHRS and CDR2 YFSETQ. The length of the CDR3 is 14 residues. The V segment lost 0 bases and the J segment 6 bases; nucleotides outside the gene matches: 4. CDR3 DNA sequence: TGCGCCAGCAGCTTGGGGACAGGGTCCCATGGCTACACCTTC. It specifies CASSLGTGSHGYTF.

The rearrangement links TRBV7-3 to TRBJ2-3, with 7 bases matching TRBD2. This CDR3 spans 16 amino acids. V lost 1 base and J lost 1; bases outside the gene matches: 5. The V gene's germline CDR1 is SGHTA and CDR2 FQGTGA. CDR3 nucleotide sequence: TGTGCCAGCAGCTTAAATGCGGGAGTGGGCACAGATACGCAGTATTTT. Amino acid sequence: CASSLNAGVGTDTQYF.